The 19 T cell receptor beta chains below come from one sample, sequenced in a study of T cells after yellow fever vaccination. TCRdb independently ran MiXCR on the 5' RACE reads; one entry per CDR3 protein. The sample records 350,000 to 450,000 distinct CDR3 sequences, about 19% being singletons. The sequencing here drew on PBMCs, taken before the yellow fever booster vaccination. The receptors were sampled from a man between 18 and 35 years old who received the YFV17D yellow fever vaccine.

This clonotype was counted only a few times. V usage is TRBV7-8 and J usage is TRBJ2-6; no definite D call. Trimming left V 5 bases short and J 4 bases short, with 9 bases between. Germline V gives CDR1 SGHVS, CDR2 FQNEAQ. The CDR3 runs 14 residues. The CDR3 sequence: CASSPSPGANVLTF. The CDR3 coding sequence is TGTGCCAGCAGCCCCTCCCCGGGGGCCAACGTCCTGACTTTC.

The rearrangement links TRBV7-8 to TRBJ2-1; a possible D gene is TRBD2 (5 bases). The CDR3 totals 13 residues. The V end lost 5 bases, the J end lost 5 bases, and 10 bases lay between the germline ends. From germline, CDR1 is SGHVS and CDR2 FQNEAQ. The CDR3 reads CASSRTRDNEQFF. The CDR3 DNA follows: TGTGCCAGCAGCCGAACTAGGGACAATGAGCAGTTCTTC.

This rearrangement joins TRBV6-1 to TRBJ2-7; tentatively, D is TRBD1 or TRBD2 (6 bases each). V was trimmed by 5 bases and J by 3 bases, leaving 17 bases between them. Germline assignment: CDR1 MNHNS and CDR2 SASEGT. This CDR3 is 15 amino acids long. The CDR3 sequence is CASSPHRGLIYEQYV. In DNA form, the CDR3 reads TGTGCCAGCAGTCCCCATCGGGGGCTCATCTACGAGCAGTACGTC.

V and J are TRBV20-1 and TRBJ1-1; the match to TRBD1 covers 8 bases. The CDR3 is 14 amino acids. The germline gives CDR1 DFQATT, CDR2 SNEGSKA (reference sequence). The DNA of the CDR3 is TGCAGGGGACAGGCTCCCCTAGGGAACACTGAAGCTTTCTTT. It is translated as CRGQAPLGNTEAFF.

The CDR3, as DNA: TGTGCCAGCAGTGTATGGCTAGCGGGGGGACTAATCAATGAGCAGTTCTTC. Encoded protein: CASSVWLAGGLINEQFF. V gene TRBV6-1 combines with J gene TRBJ2-1; 11 nucleotides agree with TRBD2. Germline V gene data show CDR1 as MNHNS and CDR2 as SASEGT. There are 17 residues in the CDR3. Losses at the gene ends were 4 bases for V and 6 bases for J; bases not matched to a gene: 11.

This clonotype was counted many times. This CDR3 is CASSLATGGGYTF. The CDR3 DNA sequence: TGTGCCAGCAGCTTAGCGACAGGGGGCGGCTACACCTTC. The rearrangement uses TRBV7-9 and TRBJ1-2, with TRBD1 identical over 10 bases. After removal of 0 bases from V and 8 bases from J, the junction contained 0 bases not matched to a gene. Germline V CDR1 and CDR2: SEHNR, FQNEAQ (reference sequence). This CDR3 comprises 13 residues.

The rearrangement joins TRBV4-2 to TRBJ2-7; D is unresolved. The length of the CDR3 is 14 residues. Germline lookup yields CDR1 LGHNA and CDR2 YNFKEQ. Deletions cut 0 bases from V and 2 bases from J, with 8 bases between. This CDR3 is CASSQDLGTYEQYV. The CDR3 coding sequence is TGTGCCAGCAGCCAAGATCTGGGGACCTACGAGCAGTACGTC.

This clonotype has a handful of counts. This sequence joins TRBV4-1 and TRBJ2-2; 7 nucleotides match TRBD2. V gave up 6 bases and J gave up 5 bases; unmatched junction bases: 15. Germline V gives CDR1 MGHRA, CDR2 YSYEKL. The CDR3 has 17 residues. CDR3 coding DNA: TGCGCCAGCAGATTTGTTGGGGCGGGGGTTTGGACCGGGGAGCTGTTTTTT. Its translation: CASRFVGAGVWTGELFF.

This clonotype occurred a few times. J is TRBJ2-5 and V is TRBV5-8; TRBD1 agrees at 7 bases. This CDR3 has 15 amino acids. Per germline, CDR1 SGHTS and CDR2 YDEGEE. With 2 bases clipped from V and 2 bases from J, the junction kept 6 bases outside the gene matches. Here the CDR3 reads CASSFDRVEQETQYF. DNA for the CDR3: TGTGCCAGCAGCTTCGACAGGGTGGAGCAAGAGACCCAGTACTTC.

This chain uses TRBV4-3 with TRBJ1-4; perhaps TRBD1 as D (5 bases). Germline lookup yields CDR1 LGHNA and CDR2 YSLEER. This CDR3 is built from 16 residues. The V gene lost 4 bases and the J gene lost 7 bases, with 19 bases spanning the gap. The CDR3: CASSPSGGEGFEKLFF. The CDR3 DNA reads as TGCGCCAGCAGCCCCTCGGGGGGAGAGGGTTTTGAAAAACTGTTTTTT.

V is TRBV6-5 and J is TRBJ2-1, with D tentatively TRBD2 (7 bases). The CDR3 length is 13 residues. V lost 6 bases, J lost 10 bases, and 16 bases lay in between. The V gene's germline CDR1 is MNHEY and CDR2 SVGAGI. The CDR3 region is CASSLGGGREQFF. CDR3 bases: TGTGCCAGCAGCTTGGGGGGGGGCCGGGAGCAGTTCTTC.

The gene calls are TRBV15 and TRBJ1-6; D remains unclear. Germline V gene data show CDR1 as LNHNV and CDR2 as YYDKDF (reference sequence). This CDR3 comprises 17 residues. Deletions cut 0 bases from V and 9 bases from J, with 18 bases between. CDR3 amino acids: CATSRDQTHTVSSPLHF. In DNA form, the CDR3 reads TGTGCCACCAGCAGAGATCAGACACACACGGTTTCTTCACCCCTCCACTTT.

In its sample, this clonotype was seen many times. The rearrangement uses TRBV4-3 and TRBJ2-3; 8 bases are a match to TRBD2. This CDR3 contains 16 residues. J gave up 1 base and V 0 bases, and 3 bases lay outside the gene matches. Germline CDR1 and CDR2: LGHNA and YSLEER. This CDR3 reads CASSQDGAGGTDTQYF. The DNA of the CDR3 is TGCGCCAGCAGCCAAGATGGAGCGGGGGGCACAGATACGCAGTATTTT.

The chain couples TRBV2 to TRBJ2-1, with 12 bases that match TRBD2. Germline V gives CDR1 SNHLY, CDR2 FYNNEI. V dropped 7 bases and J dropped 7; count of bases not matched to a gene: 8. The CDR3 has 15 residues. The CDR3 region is CASKPGLAGLNEQFF. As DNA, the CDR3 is TGTGCCAGCAAACCCGGACTAGCGGGGCTAAATGAGCAGTTCTTC. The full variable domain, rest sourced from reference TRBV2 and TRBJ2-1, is EPEVTQTPSHQVTQMGQEVILRCVPISNHLYFYWYRQILGQKVEFLVSFYNNEISEKSEIFDDQFSVERPDGSNFTLKIRSTKLEDSAMYFCASKPGLAGLNEQFFGPGTRLTVL.

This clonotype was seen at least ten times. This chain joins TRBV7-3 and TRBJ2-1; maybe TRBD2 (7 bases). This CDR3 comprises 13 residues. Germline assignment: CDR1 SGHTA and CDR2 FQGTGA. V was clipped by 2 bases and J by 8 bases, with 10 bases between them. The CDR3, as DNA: TGTGCCAGCAGCTTAGGGGGGGCGGATGAGCAGTTCTTC. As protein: CASSLGGADEQFF.

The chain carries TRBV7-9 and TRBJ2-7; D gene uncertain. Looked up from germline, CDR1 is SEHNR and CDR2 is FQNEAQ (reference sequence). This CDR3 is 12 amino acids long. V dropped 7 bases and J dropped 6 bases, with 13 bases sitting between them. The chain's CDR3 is CASTGYESEQYV. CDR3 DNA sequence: TGTGCCAGCACCGGGTACGAGAGCGAGCAGTACGTC.

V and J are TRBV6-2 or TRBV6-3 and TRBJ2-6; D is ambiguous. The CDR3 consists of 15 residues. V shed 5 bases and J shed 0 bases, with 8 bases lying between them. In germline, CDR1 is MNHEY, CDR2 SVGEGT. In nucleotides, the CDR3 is TGTGCCAGCAGTAAGGGAAGCTCTGGGGCCAACGTCCTGACTTTC. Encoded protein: CASSKGSSGANVLTF.

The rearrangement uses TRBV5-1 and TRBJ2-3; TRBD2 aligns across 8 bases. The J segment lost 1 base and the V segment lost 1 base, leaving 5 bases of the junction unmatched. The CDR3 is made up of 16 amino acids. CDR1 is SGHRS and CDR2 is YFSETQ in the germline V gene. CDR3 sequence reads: CASSLLSGAGTDTQYF. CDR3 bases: TGCGCCAGCAGCTTGCTTAGCGGGGCCGGCACAGATACGCAGTATTTT.

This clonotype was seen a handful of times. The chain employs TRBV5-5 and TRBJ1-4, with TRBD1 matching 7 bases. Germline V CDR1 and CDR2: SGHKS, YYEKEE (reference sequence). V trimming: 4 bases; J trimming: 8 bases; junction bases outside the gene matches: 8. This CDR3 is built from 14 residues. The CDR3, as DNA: TGTGCCAGCAGCATCACAGGGGATGAAGAAAAACTGTTTTTT. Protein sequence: CASSITGDEEKLFF.